The 4 T cell receptor beta chains presented below share a single source sample, sequenced in a study of blood T cell repertoires in COVID-19. The method was immunoSEQ multiplex PCR; TCRdb's version includes in-frame clones alone and lacks a portion of them. The sample lists roughly 86,000 clones, around four fifths seen once, with approximately 2% in the top ten. The sequenced sample consisted of peripheral blood. The source is a woman in her 70s with acute or convalescent COVID-19.

The J gene is TRBJ1-1, the V gene TRBV11-3; 8 bases match TRBD1. The V gene's germline CDR1 is SGHNT and CDR2 YENEEA. CDR3 size: 14 residues. Germline trimming cut 5 bases from V and 3 bases from J; bases unmatched to any gene: 5. The CDR3 DNA sequence: TGTGCCAGCAGCACTTACAGGGGGGACACTGAAGCTTTCTTT. It is translated as CASSTYRGDTEAFF. Full variable domain (remainder filled in from reference TRBV11-3 and TRBJ1-1): EAGVVQSPRYKIIEKKQPVAFWCNPISGHNTLYWYLQNLGQGPELLIRYENEEAVDDSQLPKDRFSAERLKGVDSTLKIQPAELGDSAVYLCASSTYRGDTEAFFGQGTRLTVV.

The chain couples TRBV6-4 to TRBJ2-2; D possibly corresponds to TRBD2 (6 bases). This CDR3 region has 14 residues. V was trimmed by 7 bases and J by 5 bases, leaving 14 bases between them. CDR1 is MRHNA, CDR2 SNTAGT, per germline. For the CDR3, the DNA is TGTGCCAGCACTACGGAGGGTGGAACCGGGGAGCTGTTTTTT. Its translation is CASTTEGGTGELFF.

The V and J genes are TRBV30 and TRBJ1-5; D might be TRBD1 (5 bases). Trimming left V 5 bases short and J 7 bases short, with 18 bases between. The germline V gene encodes CDR1 GTSNPN and CDR2 SVGIG (reference sequence). There are 14 residues in the CDR3. The CDR3 sequence: CAWGRQGTRQPQHF. The CDR3 coding sequence is TGTGCCTGGGGAAGGCAGGGAACGAGGCAGCCCCAGCATTTT.

The chain is built from TRBV18 and TRBJ1-5; TRBD1 agrees at 7 bases. Per germline, CDR1 KGHSH and CDR2 LQKENI. CDR3 length: 14 residues. The V gene end was trimmed by 1 base and the J gene end by 4 bases; junction bases not matched to a gene: 1. The CDR3 reads CASSPQGANQPQHF. As DNA, the CDR3 is TGTGCCAGCTCACCACAGGGGGCGAATCAGCCCCAGCATTTT.